This TCR beta chain derives from a study of blood T cell repertoires in COVID-19 (dated by TCRdb to the early 2020s). With respect to the entire study: Samples covering the acute and convalescent phases of COVID-19 were provided by collaborators in the United States, Italy and Spain. Samples came from the ongoing ImmuneRACE study (first 160 participants) plus 1,254 subjects from 6 global collaborators. The material from the prospective study consisted of cDNA or gDNA derived from T cells, B-cell-depleted T cells, or PBMCs. Subjects who had been exposed to COVID-19, were actively infected with it, or had recovered from it provided the deeply sampled blood TCRbeta repertoires that made up the dataset. The repertoires were made available in a free public database intended to serve as a resource for research on the immune response to SARS-CoV-2. The sample metadata nearly always contained a de-identified subject ID, COVID-19 status, age in years and sex. HLA class I and class II types, where available, came from metadata supplied by the sample provider rather than from assay-based typing. What the authors observed across the whole study: The quantity of clinical and demographic metadata differed by source and by participant and was supplied without curation.

Regarding this clone: The specificity of this receptor is unknown. No base quality information exists; no much larger clone differs at one position.

The immunoSEQ Assay, a bias-controlled multiplex PCR, was used to amplify TCRbeta CDR3 regions from genomic DNA. The source study handled its data this way. Within the assay, amplification of reference gene primers was used to estimate how many nucleated cells each sample contained. Sequence reads were collapsed and filtered to measure the absolute abundance of every unique TCRbeta CDR3 rearrangement. For each sample, productive Simpson clonality was calculated as the square root of Simpson's diversity index across productive rearrangements. TCRdb carries this immuneACCESS record with in-frame sequences only. Its versions omit some clonotypes, under half of them owing to an unresolved V gene in the studies checked, with the rest unexplained. The V and J calls and clone size were taken over from that table, and D and trimming were inferred from the DNA. The sample table contains 200,000 to 250,000 clones; only one count was recorded for more than 75% of them. The ten top clones hold 3% of the sample.

Another Seattle source contributed samples from volunteer blood donors who had recovered from COVID-19. Each collaborating institution followed its own protocols to collect whole blood in K2EDTA tubes. For TCRbeta analysis, collaborator samples were shipped as frozen whole blood, as isolated PBMCs, or as DNA extracted from either sample type. According to the germline V gene, CDR1 reads SGHVS and CDR2 reads FQNEAQ. Spanning cysteine to phenylalanine, the CDR3 consists of 14 amino acids. Only CDR3 DNA is held: 42 bases, read in frame from base 1. V sheds 2 bases and J sheds 5 bases, leaving 9 bases between their ends.

This sequence originates from a woman in her thirties who had recovered from COVID-19. Sequencing was done on a sample of peripheral blood. This receptor chain uses TRBV7-8 and TRBJ1-4, with an unclear D gene assignment. The sequenced DNA: TGTGCCAGCAGCTTATCAGGAAAAAATGAAAAACTGTTTTTT. It translates as CASSLSGKNEKLFF.